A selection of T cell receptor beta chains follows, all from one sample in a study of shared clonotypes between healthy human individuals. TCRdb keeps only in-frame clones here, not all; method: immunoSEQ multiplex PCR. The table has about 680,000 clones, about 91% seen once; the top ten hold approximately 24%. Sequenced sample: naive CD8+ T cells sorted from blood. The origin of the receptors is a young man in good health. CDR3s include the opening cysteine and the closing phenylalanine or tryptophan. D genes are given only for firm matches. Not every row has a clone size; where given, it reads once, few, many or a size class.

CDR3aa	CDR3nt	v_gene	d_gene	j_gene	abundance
CASSQDHELGETQYF	TGTGCCAGCAGCCAAGATCATGAATTGGGGGAGACCCAGTACTTC	TRBV14	NA	TRBJ2-5	NA
CASSSDYRETGELFF	TGTGCCAGCAGCTCGGATTACAGGGAGACCGGGGAGCTGTTTTTT	TRBV7-9	NA	TRBJ2-2	NA
CASSEWSGAENYGYTF	TGCGCCAGCAGTGAGTGGTCAGGGGCAGAGAACTATGGCTACACCTTC	TRBV10-2	NA	TRBJ1-2	NA
CASSWGDRRETQYF	TGTGCCAGCAGCTGGGGGGACCGGCGGGAGACCCAGTACTTC	TRBV7-9	NA	TRBJ2-5	NA
CASSLSSGGYEQYF	TGTGCCAGCAGTTTATCGTCTGGGGGCTACGAGCAGTACTTC	TRBV27	NA	TRBJ2-7	NA
CASSLVGQGSTEAFF	TGCGCCAGCAGCTTGGTCGGACAGGGAAGTACTGAAGCTTTCTTT	TRBV5-1	TRBD1	TRBJ1-1	NA
CASSPRQGPRETQYF	TGTGCCAGCAGCCCCCGGCAGGGCCCGCGGGAGACCCAGTACTTC	TRBV7-9	NA	TRBJ2-5	NA
CASSISAGYNEQFF	TGTGCCAGTAGTATTTCAGCGGGTTACAATGAGCAGTTCTTC	TRBV19	NA	TRBJ2-1	NA
CASMSPLAGGPAAYEQYF	TGTGCCAGCATGAGCCCTCTAGCGGGAGGGCCGGCGGCGTACGAGCAGTACTTC	TRBV27	TRBD2	TRBJ2-7	NA
CASSLVASNEKLFF	TGTGCCAGCAGCTTAGTAGCATCTAATGAAAAACTGTTTTTT	TRBV7-9	NA	TRBJ1-4	NA
CASSLPGNYEQYF	TGTGCCAGCAGTTTGCCAGGGAACTACGAGCAGTACTTC	TRBV27	NA	TRBJ2-7	NA
CASSEGDPYEQYF	TGTGCCAGCAGTGAAGGAGACCCCTACGAGCAGTACTTC	TRBV6-1	NA	TRBJ2-7	NA
CASSSGVSNQPQHF	TGCGCCAGCAGCTCTGGGGTTAGCAATCAGCCCCAGCATTTT	TRBV5-1	NA	TRBJ1-5	NA
CASSGDRRYEQYF	TGTGCCAGCAGCGGGGACAGGAGGTACGAGCAGTACTTC	TRBV7-9	TRBD1	TRBJ2-7	NA
CASTEGLTYEQYF	TGTGCCAGCACCGAAGGACTCACCTACGAGCAGTACTTC	TRBV25-1	NA	TRBJ2-7	few
CASSERSYEQYF	TGTGCCAGCAGTGAACGCAGTTACGAGCAGTACTTC	TRBV2	NA	TRBJ2-7	once
CASSGDRGFIYGYTF	TGTGCCAGCAGCGGAGACAGGGGGTTCATCTATGGCTACACCTTC	TRBV5-4	TRBD1	TRBJ1-2	NA
CASATRGHNGELFF	TGTGCCAGTGCCACCAGGGGACATAACGGGGAGCTGTTTTTT	TRBV19	NA	TRBJ2-2	NA
CASSGGTSVYEQYF	TGTGCCAGCAGCGGCGGGACTAGCGTGTACGAGCAGTACTTC	TRBV11-2	TRBD2	TRBJ2-7	NA
CASSPTPYEQYF	TGTGCCAGCAGCCCGACACCCTACGAGCAGTACTTC	TRBV7-9	NA	TRBJ2-7	NA
CASSVGRELTGELFF	TGTGCCAGCAGCGTAGGGCGGGAGTTGACCGGGGAGCTGTTTTTT	TRBV9	TRBD2	TRBJ2-2	NA
CASSFGGYEQYF	TGTGCCAGCAGTTTTGGGGGTTACGAGCAGTACTTC	TRBV27	NA	TRBJ2-7	NA
CASSWGEEGFNEQYF	TGTGCCAGCAGTTGGGGGGAGGAGGGGTTCAACGAGCAGTACTTC	TRBV27	NA	TRBJ2-7	NA
CSVEDLSQDTQYF	TGCAGCGTTGAAGACCTTTCTCAAGATACGCAGTATTTT	TRBV29-1	NA	TRBJ2-3	NA
CATEAGALNEQFF	TGTGCCACCGAGGCGGGGGCGTTAAATGAGCAGTTCTTC	TRBV15	NA	TRBJ2-1	NA
CAISENRVHEQYF	TGTGCCATCAGTGAGAACAGGGTCCACGAGCAGTACTTC	TRBV10-3	NA	TRBJ2-7	NA
CAISEGAGHYGYTF	TGTGCCATCAGCGAAGGGGCAGGGCACTATGGCTACACCTTC	TRBV10-3	NA	TRBJ1-2	NA
CASSPSTGGSYNEQFF	TGTGCCAGCTCACCAAGTACAGGGGGATCCTACAATGAGCAGTTCTTC	TRBV18	TRBD1	TRBJ2-1	NA
CASSLDATYEQYF	TGTGCCAGCAGCTTGGATGCTACCTACGAGCAGTACTTC	TRBV5-4	NA	TRBJ2-7	NA
CASSLWTSGIYEQYF	TGTGCCAGCAGCTTATGGACTAGCGGGATTTACGAGCAGTACTTC	TRBV7-2	TRBD2	TRBJ2-7	NA
CASSSDSGSYEQYF	TGTGCCAGCAGCTCGGACAGCGGATCCTACGAGCAGTACTTC	TRBV6-5	NA	TRBJ2-7	NA
CASSSEENF	TGTGCCAGCAGTAGCGAGGAGAACTTC	TRBV27	NA	TRBJ1-2	few
CSGSQGAADTQYF	TGCAGCGGGTCTCAGGGGGCGGCAGATACGCAGTATTTT	TRBV29-1	TRBD1	TRBJ2-3	NA
CASSLGTGANQPQHF	TGCGCCAGCAGCTTGGGGACAGGGGCAAATCAGCCCCAGCATTTT	TRBV5-1	TRBD1	TRBJ1-5	NA
CARSPSWGSNQPQHF	TGTGCCAGAAGCCCATCCTGGGGCTCAAATCAGCCCCAGCATTTT	TRBV5-3	NA	TRBJ1-5	NA
CASSQESGLLTEAFF	TGCGCCAGCAGCCAAGAGTCAGGGTTGCTGACTGAAGCTTTCTTT	TRBV4-1	NA	TRBJ1-1	NA
CASSIEDSGIYEQYF	TGTGCCAGTAGTATTGAGGATAGCGGGATTTACGAGCAGTACTTC	TRBV19	TRBD2	TRBJ2-7	NA
CASSLRGGPYEQYF	TGTGCCAGCAGCTTGCGGGGAGGCCCCTACGAGCAGTACTTC	TRBV27	NA	TRBJ2-7	NA
CASSPRDFVRAQGEQFF	TGTGCCAGCAGTCCTAGGGACTTCGTGAGGGCGCAGGGTGAGCAGTTCTTC	TRBV27	NA	TRBJ2-1	NA
CASSFGTDRYTDTQYF	TGCGCCAGCAGCTTCGGTACGGACAGGTACACAGATACGCAGTATTTT	TRBV5-1	TRBD1	TRBJ2-3	NA
CASSLLGLAEQETQYF	TGTGCCAGCAGTCTTTTAGGACTAGCGGAGCAAGAGACCCAGTACTTC	TRBV27	TRBD2	TRBJ2-5	NA
CASSPSYNYGYTF	TGTGCCAGCAGCCCCAGTTATAACTATGGCTACACCTTC	TRBV5-8	NA	TRBJ1-2	NA
CASSVGEGWYTDTQYF	TGTGCCAGCAGCGTAGGTGAGGGGTGGTACACAGATACGCAGTATTTT	TRBV9	NA	TRBJ2-3	NA
CASSFLAGDYEQYF	TGTGCCAGCAGTTTTCTAGCGGGAGATTACGAGCAGTACTTC	TRBV27	TRBD2	TRBJ2-7	once
CSVVWDGTDTQYF	TGCAGCGTTGTATGGGACGGCACAGATACGCAGTATTTT	TRBV29-1	NA	TRBJ2-3	NA
CASSETGAGEQYF	TGTGCCAGCAGTGAAACGGGAGCGGGAGAGCAGTACTTC	TRBV6-1	TRBD2	TRBJ2-7	NA
CASSLDYGYTF	TGTGCCAGTAGTTTGGACTATGGCTACACCTTC	TRBV19	NA	TRBJ1-2	NA
CADGTSGKRTPYEQYF	TGCGCCGACGGGACTAGCGGGAAACGGACCCCCTACGAGCAGTACTTC	TRBV5-1	TRBD2	TRBJ2-7	NA
CASSSQGTLNQPQHF	TGTGCCAGCAGTTCACAGGGCACTCTCAATCAGCCCCAGCATTTT	TRBV6-1	NA	TRBJ1-5	NA
CSVRVLGETQYF	TGCAGCGTCAGGGTTCTGGGCGAGACCCAGTACTTC	TRBV29-1	NA	TRBJ2-5	NA
CSYGRGEQFF	TGTTCTTACGGACGGGGCGAGCAGTTCTTC	TRBV7-9	NA	TRBJ2-1	NA
CASMDRSGSGELFF	TGTGCCAGCATGGATCGATCCGGGTCCGGGGAGCTGTTTTTT	TRBV9	NA	TRBJ2-2	NA
CASSLAGADTQYF	TGCGCCAGCAGCTTGGCAGGGGCAGATACGCAGTATTTT	TRBV5-1	NA	TRBJ2-3	NA
CASSVGVTNRETQYF	TGTGCCAGCAGCGTAGGGGTCACTAATAGGGAGACCCAGTACTTC	TRBV9	NA	TRBJ2-5	NA
CASSLGPGVNEQFF	TGTGCCAGCAGCTTAGGGCCCGGGGTGAATGAGCAGTTCTTC	TRBV7-2	NA	TRBJ2-1	NA
CASSQDGEKGTDTQYF	TGTGCCAGCAGCCAAGATGGGGAAAAGGGCACAGATACGCAGTATTTT	TRBV4-2	NA	TRBJ2-3	NA
CASSSGLAGDWETQYF	TGTGCCAGCAGTTCCGGACTAGCGGGAGACTGGGAGACCCAGTACTTC	TRBV2	TRBD2	TRBJ2-5	NA
CASSAEGVHEAFF	TGTGCCAGCAGCGCCGAGGGAGTTCATGAAGCTTTCTTT	TRBV7-9	NA	TRBJ1-1	NA
CASRVLAGGSYEQYF	TGTGCCAGCAGAGTACTAGCGGGAGGCTCCTACGAGCAGTACTTC	TRBV6-5	TRBD2	TRBJ2-7	NA